This T cell receptor beta chain was sequenced in a study of T-cell memory formation after mild COVID-19. Study-wide points: Pre-infection memory showed some responding clones, and this suggested that cross-reactive memory joined.

Researchers used 5'RACE with constant-segment primers to make TCR alpha and TCR beta cDNA libraries that carry sample barcodes and UMIs. TCRdb called the 5' RACE reads again in MiXCR, with one record for every CDR3 protein. This table has some 150,000 distinct CDR3 sequences, roughly a quarter appearing once. This CDR3 region has 12 residues. The ends were cut back, 8 bases at V and 2 bases at J, with 10 bases in the middle. CDR1 is MNHNS and CDR2 is SASEGT in the germline V gene. As to this clonotype: Its specificity is unknown.

The TCR sequence derives from an adult woman who had mild COVID-19 (a few samples of this study predate the infection). Cell type and time point are not known. The chain employs TRBV6-1 and TRBJ2-7; D may correspond to TRBD1 or TRBD2 (6 bases each). Sample: PBMCs or a T cell subset sorted from them (not recorded which). DNA of the CDR3: TGTGCCAGCGCCGGGGGCACCTACGAGCAGTACTTC. Protein sequence: CASAGGTYEQYF.